These 2 T cell receptor beta chains came from one sample sequenced in a study of beta chain features in type 1 diabetes. TCRB transcripts that were expressed got sequenced, as all of the isolated RNA had been reverse transcribed. TCRdb keeps only in-frame clones here, not all; method: immunoSEQ multiplex PCR. The sample has about 620,000 clones, 15% to 18% seen once. The sequencing input was naive CD4+ T cells from blood. These receptors were collected from a man younger than 30 in good health.

J is TRBJ1-1 and V is TRBV7-9; D is unresolved. This CDR3 region has 13 residues. V was cut by 6 bases and J by 1 base, with 9 bases left in between. Germline V gene sequence: CDR1 SEHNR, CDR2 FQNEAQ (reference sequence). CDR3 sequence reads: CASRLEENTEAFF. For the CDR3, the DNA is TGTGCCAGCAGGCTCGAGGAGAACACTGAAGCTTTCTTT.

This clone turned up a few times. V is TRBV5-1 and J is TRBJ2-5; 7 positions match TRBD1. CDR1 is SGHRS, CDR2 YFSETQ, per germline. V gave up 2 bases and J gave up 4 bases; unmatched junction bases: 8. CDR3 length: 15 residues. The DNA of the CDR3 is TGCGCCAGCAGCTTAACAGGGGTGCTCGGAGAGACCCAGTACTTC. Translation: CASSLTGVLGETQYF.